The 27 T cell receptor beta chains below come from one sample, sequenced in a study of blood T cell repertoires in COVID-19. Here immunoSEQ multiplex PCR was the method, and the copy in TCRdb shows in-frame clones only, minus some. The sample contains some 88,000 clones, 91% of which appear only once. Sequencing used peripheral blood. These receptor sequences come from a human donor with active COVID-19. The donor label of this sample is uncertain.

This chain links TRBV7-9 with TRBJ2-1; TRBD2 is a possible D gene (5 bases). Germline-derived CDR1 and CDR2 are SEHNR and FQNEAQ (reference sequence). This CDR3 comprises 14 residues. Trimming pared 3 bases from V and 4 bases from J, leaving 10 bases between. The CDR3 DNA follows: TGTGCCAGCAGCTTTTTACTAGAGTACAATGAGCAGTTCTTC. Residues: CASSFLLEYNEQFF.

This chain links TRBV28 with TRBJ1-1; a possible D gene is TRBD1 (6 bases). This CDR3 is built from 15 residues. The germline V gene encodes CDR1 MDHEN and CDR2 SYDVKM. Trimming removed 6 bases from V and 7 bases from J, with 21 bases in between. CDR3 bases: TGTGCCAGCAGCCACCTTGATCCGGGACACCTTGAAGCTTTCTTT. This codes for CASSHLDPGHLEAFF.

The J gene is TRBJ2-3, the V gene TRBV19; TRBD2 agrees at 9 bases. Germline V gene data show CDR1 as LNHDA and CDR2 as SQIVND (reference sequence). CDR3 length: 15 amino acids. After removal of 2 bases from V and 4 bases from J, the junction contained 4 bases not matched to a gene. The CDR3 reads CASSIPTSGSDTQYF. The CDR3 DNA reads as TGTGCCAGTAGTATACCGACTAGCGGCTCAGATACGCAGTATTTT.

The CDR3 DNA is TGTGCCAGTTCTCCGATCTGGGGGACAGGGGGCAATGAGCAGTTCTTC. Residues: CASSPIWGTGGNEQFF. V usage is TRBV19 and J usage is TRBJ2-1; 11 bases line up with TRBD1. The CDR3 covers 16 residues. Germline V gene sequence: CDR1 LNHDA, CDR2 SQIVND (reference sequence). Trimming took 8 bases from V and 6 from J; bases not matched to a gene: 12.

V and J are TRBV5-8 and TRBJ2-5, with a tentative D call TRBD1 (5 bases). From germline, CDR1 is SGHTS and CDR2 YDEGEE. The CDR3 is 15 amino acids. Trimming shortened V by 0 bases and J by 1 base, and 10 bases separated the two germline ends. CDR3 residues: CASSLAGSSQETQYF. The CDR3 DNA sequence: TGTGCCAGCAGCTTGGCAGGGTCTTCCCAAGAGACCCAGTACTTC.

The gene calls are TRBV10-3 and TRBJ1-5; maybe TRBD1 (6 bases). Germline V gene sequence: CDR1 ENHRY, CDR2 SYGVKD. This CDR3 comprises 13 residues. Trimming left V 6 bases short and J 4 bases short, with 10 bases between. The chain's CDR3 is CAIRDSLNQPQHF. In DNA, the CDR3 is TGTGCCATCAGGGACAGTTTGAATCAGCCCCAGCATTTT.

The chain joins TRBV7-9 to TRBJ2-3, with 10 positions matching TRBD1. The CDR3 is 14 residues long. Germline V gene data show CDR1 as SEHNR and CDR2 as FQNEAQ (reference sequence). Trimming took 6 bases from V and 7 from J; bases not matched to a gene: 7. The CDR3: CASRPGTGDYTQYF. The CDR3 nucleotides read TGTGCCAGCAGACCCGGGACAGGGGATTATACGCAGTATTTT.

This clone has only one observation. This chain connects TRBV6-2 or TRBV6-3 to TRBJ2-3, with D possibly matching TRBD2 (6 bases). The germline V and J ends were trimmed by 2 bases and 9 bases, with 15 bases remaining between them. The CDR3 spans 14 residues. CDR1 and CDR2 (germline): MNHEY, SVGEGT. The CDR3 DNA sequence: TGTGCCAGCAGTTACGTTACAGGCCGGGGGACGCAGTATTTT. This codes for CASSYVTGRGTQYF.

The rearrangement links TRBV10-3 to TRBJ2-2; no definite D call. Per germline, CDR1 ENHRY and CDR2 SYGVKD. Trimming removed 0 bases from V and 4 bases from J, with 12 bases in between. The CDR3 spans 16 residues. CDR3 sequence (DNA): TGTGCCATCAGTGAGTCAATTTTGGTAGTCACCGGGGAGCTGTTTTTT. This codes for CAISESILVVTGELFF.

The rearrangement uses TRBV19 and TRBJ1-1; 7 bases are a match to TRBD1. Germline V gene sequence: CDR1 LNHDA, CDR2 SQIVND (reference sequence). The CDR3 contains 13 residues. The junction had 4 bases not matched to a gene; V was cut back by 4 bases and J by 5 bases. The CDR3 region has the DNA TGTGCCAGTAGTACAACAGGGGAAACTGAAGCTTTCTTT. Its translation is CASSTTGETEAFF.

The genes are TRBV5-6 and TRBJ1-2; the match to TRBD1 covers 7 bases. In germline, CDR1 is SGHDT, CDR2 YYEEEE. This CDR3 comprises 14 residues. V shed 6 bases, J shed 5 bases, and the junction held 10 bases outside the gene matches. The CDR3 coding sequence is TGTGCCAGCACCCTAGGGGGCGGGGCATATGGCTACACCTTC. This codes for CASTLGGGAYGYTF.

The CDR3 nucleotides read TGTGCCAGCAGCTTGTTCGGCGGGGCGGCCGGCAATCAGCCCCAGCATTTT. Amino acids: CASSLFGGAAGNQPQHF. The gene calls are TRBV5-6 and TRBJ1-5, with D maybe TRBD1 (5 bases). V lost 1 base and J lost 2, with 16 bases in between. The CDR3 has 17 amino acids. Germline V gene lookup returns CDR1 SGHDT and CDR2 YYEEEE.

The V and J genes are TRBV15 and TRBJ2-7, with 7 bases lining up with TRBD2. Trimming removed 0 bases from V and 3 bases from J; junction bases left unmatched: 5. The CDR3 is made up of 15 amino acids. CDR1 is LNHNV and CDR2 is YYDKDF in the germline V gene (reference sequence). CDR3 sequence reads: CATSRDRAGSYEQYF. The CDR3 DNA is TGTGCCACCAGCAGAGATAGAGCGGGGAGCTACGAGCAGTACTTC.

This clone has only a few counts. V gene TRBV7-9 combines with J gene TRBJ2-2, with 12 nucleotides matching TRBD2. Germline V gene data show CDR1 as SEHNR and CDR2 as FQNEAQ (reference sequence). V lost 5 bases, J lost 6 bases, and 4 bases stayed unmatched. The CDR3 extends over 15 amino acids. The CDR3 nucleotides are TGTGCCAGCAGCCCCAGGACTAGCGGGGCCGGGGAGCTGTTTTTT. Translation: CASSPRTSGAGELFF.

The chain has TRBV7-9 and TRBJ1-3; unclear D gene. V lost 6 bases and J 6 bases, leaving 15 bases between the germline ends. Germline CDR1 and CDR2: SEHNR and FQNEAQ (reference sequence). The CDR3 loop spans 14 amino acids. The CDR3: CASRHSSSLNTIYF. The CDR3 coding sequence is TGTGCCAGCAGGCACAGTTCCTCTCTAAACACCATATATTTT.

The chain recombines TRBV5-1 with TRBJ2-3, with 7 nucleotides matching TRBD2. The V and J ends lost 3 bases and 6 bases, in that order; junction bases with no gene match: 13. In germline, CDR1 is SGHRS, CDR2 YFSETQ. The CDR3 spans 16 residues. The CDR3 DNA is TGCGCCAGCAGCTCTACCGGGGGGACGTTTTCGGATACGCAGTATTTT. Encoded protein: CASSSTGGTFSDTQYF.

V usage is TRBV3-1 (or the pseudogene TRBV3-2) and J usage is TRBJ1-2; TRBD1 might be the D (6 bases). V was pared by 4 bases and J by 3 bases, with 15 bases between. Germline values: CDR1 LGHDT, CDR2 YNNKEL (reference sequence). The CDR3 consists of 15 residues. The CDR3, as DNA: TGTGCCAGCAGCCGAGGGGCACAGGGTCACTATGGCTACACCTTC. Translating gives CASSRGAQGHYGYTF.

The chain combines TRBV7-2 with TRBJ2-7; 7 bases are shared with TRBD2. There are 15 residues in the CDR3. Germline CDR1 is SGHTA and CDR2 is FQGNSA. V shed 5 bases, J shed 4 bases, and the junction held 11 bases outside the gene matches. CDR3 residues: CASSPVHGGGYEQYF. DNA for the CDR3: TGTGCCAGCAGCCCGGTCCATGGGGGGGGGTACGAGCAGTACTTC.

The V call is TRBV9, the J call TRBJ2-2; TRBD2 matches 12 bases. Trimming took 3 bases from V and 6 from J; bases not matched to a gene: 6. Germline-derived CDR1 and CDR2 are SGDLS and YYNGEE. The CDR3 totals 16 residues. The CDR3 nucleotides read TGTGCCAGCAGCGGACTAGCGGGGGTCGTGCCCGGGGAGCTGTTTTTT. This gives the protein CASSGLAGVVPGELFF.

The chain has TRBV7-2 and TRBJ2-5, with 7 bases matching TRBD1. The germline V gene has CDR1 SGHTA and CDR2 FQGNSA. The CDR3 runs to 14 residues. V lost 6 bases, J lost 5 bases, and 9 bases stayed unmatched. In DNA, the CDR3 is TGTGCCAGCAGTCGGGGACAGCCACGGGAGACCCAGTACTTC. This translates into CASSRGQPRETQYF.

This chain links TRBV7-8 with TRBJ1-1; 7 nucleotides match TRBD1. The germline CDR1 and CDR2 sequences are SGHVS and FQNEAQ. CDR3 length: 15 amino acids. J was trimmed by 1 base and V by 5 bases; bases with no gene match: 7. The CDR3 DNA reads TGTGCCAGCAGCCCAACGGGGACAGCGAACACTGAAGCTTTCTTT. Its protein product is CASSPTGTANTEAFF.

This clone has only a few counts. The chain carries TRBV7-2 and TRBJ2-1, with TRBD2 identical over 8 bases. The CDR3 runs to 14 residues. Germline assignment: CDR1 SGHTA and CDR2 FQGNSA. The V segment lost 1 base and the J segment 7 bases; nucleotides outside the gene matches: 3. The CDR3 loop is CASSLDSSGNEQFF. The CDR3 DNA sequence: TGTGCCAGCAGCTTAGACTCTAGCGGGAATGAGCAGTTCTTC.

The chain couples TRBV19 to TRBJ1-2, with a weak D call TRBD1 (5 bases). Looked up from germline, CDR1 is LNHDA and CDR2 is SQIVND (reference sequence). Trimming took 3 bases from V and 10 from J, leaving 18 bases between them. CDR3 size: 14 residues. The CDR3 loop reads CASSMGGRPLDYTF. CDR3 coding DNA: TGTGCCAGTAGTATGGGGGGTCGACCTCTCGACTACACCTTC.

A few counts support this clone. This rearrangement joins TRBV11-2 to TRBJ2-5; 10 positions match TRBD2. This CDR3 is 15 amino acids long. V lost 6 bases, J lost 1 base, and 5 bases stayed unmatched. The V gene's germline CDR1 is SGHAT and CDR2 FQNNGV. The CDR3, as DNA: TGTGCCAGCAGGAAAACTAGCGGGGTCCAAGAGACCCAGTACTTC. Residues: CASRKTSGVQETQYF.

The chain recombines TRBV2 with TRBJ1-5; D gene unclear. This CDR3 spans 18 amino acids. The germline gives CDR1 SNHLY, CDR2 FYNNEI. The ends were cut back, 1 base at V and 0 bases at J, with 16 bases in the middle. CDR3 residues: CASSEVGYGDYSNQPQHF. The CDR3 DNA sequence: TGTGCCAGCAGTGAAGTGGGGTACGGTGACTATAGCAATCAGCCCCAGCATTTT.

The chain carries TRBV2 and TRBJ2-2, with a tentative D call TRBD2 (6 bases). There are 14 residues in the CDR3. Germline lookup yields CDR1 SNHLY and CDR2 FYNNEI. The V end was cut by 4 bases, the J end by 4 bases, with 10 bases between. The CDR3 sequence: CASSATTSTGELFF. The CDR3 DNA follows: TGTGCCAGCAGTGCGACGACTAGCACCGGGGAGCTGTTTTTT.

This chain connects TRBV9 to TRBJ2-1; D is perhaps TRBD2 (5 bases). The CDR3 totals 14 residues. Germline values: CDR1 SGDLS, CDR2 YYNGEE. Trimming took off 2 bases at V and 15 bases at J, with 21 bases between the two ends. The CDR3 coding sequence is TGTGCCAGCAGCGTTGGACTGAATAACCCTTTTCTGTTCTTC. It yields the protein CASSVGLNNPFLFF.